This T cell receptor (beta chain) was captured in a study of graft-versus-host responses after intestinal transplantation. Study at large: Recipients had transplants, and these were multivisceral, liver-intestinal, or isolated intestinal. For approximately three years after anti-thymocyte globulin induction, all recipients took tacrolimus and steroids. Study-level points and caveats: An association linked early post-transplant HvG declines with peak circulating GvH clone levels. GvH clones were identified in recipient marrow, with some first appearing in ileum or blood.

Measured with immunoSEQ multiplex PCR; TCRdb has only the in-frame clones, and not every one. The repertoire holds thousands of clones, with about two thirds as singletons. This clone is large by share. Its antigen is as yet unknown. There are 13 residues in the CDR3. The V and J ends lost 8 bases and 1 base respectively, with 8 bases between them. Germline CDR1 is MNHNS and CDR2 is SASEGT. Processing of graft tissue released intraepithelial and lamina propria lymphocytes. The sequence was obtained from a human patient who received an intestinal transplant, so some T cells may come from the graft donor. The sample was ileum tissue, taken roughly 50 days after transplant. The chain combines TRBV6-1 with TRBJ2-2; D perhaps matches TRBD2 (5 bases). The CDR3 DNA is TGTGCCAGCGAAGCGGAGAACACCGGGGAGCTGTTTTTT. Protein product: CASEAENTGELFF.